This T cell receptor beta chain derives from a study of blood T cell repertoires in COVID-19. Germline V CDR1 and CDR2: LGHNA, YSLEER. The CDR3 is 15 residues long. V gave up 0 bases and J gave up 1 base, with 9 bases separating them. In the authors' workflow: Amplifying reference gene primers gave estimates of nucleated cell counts. Sequencing used immunoSEQ multiplex PCR; TCRdb keeps in-frame clones, though not all of them. The V and J calls and the clone size are those of that table, but D and trimming were determined from the DNA. The data hold about 140,000 clones, with around 84% observed a single time.

J is TRBJ1-1 and V is TRBV4-3, with unresolved D. The receptor was isolated from a man aged 55 to 70 with active or convalescent COVID-19. Specimen: peripheral blood. The CDR3 bases are TGCGCCAGCAGCCAAGAACCAGGCACGAACACTGAAGCTTTCTTT. Translating gives CASSQEPGTNTEAFF.